This T cell receptor (beta chain) was sequenced for a study of blood T cell repertoires in COVID-19. Study overall: There were acute and convalescent COVID-19 samples, and they came from the United States, Italy and Spain.

The assay was immunoSEQ multiplex PCR, and TCRdb's table has in-frame clones only and misses some. The table records 200,000 or so clones, approximately 84% of them present only once. The ends were cut back, 4 bases at V and 4 bases at J, with 16 bases in the middle. CDR1 and CDR2 (germline): SGHRS, YFSETQ. The CDR3 is 15 amino acids. The TCR sequence derives from a woman in her sixties or seventies with acute or convalescent COVID-19. The source material was peripheral blood. The V call is TRBV5-1, the J call TRBJ2-3; D might be TRBD2 (5 bases). The DNA for the CDR3 is TGCGCCAGCAGCCTCAGCGGTAGGGTGGCAGATACGCAGTATTTT. This sequence encodes CASSLSGRVADTQYF.